In its sample, the clone carrying this TCR beta chain was seen a few times. The data were obtained in a study of cytomegalovirus exposure and HLA in healthy donors. Study in general: The approximately 670 first-cohort repertoires and the approximately 110 validation repertoires shared the same platform, a later analysis reported.

Some clones are missing from TCRdb's copy, which holds only in-frame ones; the method was immunoSEQ multiplex PCR. The sample shows approximately 160,000 clones, roughly 89% of them seen only once. Trimming stripped 2 bases from V and 3 bases from J, with 5 bases between. CDR3 length equals 12 residues. CDR1 and CDR2 from the germline V gene are KGHSY and FQNENV. Sequenced material: PBMCs. This sequence joins TRBV16 and TRBJ2-7; no clear D gene. The origin of this receptor is a woman aged 18-35 years in good health and CMV-seropositive. CDR3 bases: TGTGCCAGCAGCCAAAACAGCTACGAGCAGTACTTC. Its protein product is CASSQNSYEQYF.